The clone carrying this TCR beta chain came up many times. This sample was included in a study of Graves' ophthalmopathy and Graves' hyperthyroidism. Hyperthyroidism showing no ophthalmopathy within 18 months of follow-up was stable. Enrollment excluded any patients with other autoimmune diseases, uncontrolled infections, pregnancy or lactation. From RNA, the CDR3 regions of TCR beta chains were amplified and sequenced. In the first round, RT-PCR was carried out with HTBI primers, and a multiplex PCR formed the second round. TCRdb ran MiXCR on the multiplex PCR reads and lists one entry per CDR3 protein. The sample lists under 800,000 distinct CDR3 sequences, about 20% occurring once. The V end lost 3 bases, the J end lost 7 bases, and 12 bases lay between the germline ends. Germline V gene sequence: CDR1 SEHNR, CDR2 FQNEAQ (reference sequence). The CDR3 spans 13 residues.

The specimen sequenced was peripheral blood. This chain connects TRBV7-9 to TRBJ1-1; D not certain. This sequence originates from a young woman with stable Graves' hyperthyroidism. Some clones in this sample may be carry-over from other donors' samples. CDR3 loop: CASSFSIGSEAFF. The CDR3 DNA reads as TGTGCCAGCAGCTTCTCGATCGGGAGTGAAGCTTTCTTT.